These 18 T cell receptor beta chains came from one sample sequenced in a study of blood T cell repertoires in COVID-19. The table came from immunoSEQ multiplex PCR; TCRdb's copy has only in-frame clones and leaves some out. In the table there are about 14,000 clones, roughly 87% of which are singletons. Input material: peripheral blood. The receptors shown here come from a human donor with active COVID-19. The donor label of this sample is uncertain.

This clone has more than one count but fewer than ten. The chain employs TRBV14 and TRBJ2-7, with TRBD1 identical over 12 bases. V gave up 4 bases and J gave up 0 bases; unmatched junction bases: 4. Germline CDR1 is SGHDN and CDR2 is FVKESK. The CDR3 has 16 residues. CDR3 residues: CASSPGQGADSYEQYF. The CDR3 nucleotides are TGTGCCAGCAGCCCGGGACAGGGGGCCGACTCCTACGAGCAGTACTTC.

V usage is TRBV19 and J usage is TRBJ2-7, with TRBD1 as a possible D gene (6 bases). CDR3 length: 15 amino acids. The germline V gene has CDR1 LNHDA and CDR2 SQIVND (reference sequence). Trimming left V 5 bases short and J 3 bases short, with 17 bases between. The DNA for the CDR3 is TGTGCCAGTAGTTTGGACAGCCAAAACATCTACGAGCAGTACTTC. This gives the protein CASSLDSQNIYEQYF.

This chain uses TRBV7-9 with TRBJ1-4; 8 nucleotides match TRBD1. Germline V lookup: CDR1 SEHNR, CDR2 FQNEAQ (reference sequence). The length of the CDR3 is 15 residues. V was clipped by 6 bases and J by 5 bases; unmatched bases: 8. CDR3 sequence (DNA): TGTGCCAGCAGATCCGGACAGGGCCGGAATGAAAAACTGTTTTTT. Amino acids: CASRSGQGRNEKLFF.

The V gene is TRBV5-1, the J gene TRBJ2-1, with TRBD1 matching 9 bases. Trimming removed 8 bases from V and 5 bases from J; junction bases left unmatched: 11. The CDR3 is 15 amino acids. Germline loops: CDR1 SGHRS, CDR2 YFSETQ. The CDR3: CASSDGTGLDNEQFF. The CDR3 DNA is TGCGCCAGTTCCGACGGGACAGGGTTGGACAATGAGCAGTTCTTC.

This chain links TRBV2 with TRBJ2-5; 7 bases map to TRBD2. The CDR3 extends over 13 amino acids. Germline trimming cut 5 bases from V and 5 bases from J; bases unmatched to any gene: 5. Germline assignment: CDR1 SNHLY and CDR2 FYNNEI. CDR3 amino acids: CASSSGDGETQYF. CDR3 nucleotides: TGTGCCAGCAGTAGCGGGGACGGGGAGACCCAGTACTTC.

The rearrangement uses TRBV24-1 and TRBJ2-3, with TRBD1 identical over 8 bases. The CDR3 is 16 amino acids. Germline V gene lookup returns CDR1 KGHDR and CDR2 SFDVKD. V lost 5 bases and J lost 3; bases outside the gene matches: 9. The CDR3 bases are TGTGCCACCAGTGGTGGGCGACAGGGGAGGACAGATACGCAGTATTTT. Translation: CATSGGRQGRTDTQYF.

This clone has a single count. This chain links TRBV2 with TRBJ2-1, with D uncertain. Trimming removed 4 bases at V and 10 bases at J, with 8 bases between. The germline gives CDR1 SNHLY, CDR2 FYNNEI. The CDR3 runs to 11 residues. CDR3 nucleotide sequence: TGTGCCAGCAGTGCAGGTTACGAGCAGTTCTTC. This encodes CASSAGYEQFF.

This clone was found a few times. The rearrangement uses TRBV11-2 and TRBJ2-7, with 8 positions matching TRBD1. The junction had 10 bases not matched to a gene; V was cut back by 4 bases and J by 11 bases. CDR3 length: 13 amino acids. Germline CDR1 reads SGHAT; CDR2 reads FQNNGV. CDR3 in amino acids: CASSSQGALDKYF. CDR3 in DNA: TGTGCCAGCAGCTCCCAGGGGGCGCTTGACAAGTACTTC.

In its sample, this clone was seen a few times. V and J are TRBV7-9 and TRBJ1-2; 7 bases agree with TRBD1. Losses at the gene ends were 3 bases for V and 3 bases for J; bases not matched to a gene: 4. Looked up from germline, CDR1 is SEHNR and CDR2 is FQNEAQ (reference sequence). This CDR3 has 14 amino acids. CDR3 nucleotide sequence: TGTGCCAGCAGCTTGGGACAGAAACACTATGGCTACACCTTC. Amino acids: CASSLGQKHYGYTF.

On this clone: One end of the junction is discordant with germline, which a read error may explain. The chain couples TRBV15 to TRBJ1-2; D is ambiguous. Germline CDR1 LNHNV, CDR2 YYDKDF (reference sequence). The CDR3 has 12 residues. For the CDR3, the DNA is TGTGCCACCAGCAGAGATAAAGTGTCGGGTAACTTC. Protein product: CATSRDKVSGNF.

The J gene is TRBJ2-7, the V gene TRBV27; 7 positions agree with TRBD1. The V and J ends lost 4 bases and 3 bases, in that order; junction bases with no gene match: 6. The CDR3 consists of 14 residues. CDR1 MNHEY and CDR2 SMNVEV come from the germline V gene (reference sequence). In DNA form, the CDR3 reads TGTGCCAGCAGTTCGTCGACAGGGATCTACGAGCAGTACTTC. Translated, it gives CASSSSTGIYEQYF.

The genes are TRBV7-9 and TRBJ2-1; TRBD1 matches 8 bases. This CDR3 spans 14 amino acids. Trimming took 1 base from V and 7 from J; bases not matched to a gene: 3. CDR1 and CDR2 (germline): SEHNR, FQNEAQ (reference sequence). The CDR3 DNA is TGTGCCAGCAGCTTAGAGGACAGGGCGAATGAGCAGTTCTTC. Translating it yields CASSLEDRANEQFF.

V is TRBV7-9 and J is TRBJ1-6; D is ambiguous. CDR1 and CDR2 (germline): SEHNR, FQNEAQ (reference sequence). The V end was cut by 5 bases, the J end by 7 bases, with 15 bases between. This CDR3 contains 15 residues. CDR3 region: CASSRTGRRNSPLHF. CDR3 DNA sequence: TGTGCCAGCAGCCGAACCGGGAGAAGAAATTCACCCCTCCACTTT.

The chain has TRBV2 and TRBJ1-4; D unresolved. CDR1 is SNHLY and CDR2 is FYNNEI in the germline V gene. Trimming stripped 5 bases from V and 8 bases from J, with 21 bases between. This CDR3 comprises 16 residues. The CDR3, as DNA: TGTGCCAGCAGTCCCCCCAGGAGGATTGGAGTAGAAAAACTGTTTTTT. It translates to CASSPPRRIGVEKLFF.

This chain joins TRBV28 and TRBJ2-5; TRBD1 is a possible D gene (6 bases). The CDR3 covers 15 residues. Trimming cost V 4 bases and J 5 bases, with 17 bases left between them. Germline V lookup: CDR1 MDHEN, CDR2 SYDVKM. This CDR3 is CASSSNTGNGETQYF. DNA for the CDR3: TGTGCCAGCAGTTCTAACACAGGGAATGGGGAGACCCAGTACTTC.

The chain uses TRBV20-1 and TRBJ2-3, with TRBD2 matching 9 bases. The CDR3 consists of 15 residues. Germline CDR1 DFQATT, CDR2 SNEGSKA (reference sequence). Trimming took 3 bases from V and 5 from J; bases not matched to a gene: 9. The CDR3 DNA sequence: TGCAGTGCTAGTGACGCGGGGGGGCCGCGAGATACGCAGTATTTT. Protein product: CSASDAGGPRDTQYF.

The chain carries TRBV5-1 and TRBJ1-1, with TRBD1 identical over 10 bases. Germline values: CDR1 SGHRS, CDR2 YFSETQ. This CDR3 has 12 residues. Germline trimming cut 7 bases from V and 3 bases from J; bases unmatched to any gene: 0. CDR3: CASGTGDTEAFF. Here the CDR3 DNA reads TGCGCCAGCGGGACAGGGGACACTGAAGCTTTCTTT.

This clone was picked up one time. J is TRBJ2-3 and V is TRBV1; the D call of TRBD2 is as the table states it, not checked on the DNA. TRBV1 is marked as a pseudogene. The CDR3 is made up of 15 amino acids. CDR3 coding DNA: TGCACCAGCAGCCCAGGGACTAGCGCGACAGATACGCAGTATTTT. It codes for CTSSPGTSATDTQYF.